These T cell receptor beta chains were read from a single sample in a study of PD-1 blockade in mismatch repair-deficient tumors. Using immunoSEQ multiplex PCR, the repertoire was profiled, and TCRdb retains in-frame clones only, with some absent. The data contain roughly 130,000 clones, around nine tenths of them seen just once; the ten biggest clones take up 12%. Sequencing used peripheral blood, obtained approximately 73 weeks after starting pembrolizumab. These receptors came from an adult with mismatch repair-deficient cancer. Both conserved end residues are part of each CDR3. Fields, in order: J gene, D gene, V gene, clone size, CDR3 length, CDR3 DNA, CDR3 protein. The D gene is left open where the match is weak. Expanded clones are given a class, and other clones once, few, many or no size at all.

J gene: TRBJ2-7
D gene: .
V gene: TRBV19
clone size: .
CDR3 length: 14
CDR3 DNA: TGTGCCAGTAGTATCGGACAGGGACTAACCGAGCAGTACTTC
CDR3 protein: CASSIGQGLTEQYF

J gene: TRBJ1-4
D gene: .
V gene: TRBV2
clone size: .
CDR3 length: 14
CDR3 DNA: TGTGCCAGCAGGGCGAGAGTAACTAATGAAAAACTGTTTTTT
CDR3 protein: CASRARVTNEKLFF

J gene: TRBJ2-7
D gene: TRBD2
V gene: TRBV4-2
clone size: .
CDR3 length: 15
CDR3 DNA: TGTGCCAGCAGCAACCGACTAGCGCCAACCTACGAGCAGTACTTC
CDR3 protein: CASSNRLAPTYEQYF

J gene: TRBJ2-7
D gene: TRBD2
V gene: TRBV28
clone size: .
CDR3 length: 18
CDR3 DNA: TGTGCCAGCAGTTTAGGGCTAGCGGGAGCATCGAGCTCCTACGAGCAGTACTTC
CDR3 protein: CASSLGLAGASSSYEQYF

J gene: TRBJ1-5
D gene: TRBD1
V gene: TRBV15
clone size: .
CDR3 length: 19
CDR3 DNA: TGTGCCACCAGCAGAGATCCCCCCACAGGGGGCATTGGCGATCAGCCCCAGCATTTT
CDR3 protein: CATSRDPPTGGIGDQPQHF

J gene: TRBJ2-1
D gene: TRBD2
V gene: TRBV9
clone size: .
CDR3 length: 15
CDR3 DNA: TGTGCCAGCAGCGTAGTTAGCGGGACGTACAATGAGCAGTTCTTC
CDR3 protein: CASSVVSGTYNEQFF

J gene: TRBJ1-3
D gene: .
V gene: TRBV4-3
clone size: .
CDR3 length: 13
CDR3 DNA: TGCGCCAGCAGCCGGGAGTCTGGAAACACCATATATTTT
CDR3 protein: CASSRESGNTIYF

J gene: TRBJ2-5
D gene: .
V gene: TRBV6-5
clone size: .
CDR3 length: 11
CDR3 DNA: TGTGCCAGCACCTCTCAAGAGACCCAGTACTTC
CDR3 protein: CASTSQETQYF

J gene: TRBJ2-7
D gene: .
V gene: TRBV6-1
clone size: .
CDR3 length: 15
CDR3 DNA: TGTGCCAGCAGTGAATTACCGAGGTTTTTCTACGAGCAGTACTTC
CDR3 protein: CASSELPRFFYEQYF

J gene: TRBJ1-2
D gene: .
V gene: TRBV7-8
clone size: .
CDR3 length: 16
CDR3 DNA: TGTGCCAGCAGCTTAGACCAGGGACGGATTAACTATGGCTACACCTTC
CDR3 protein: CASSLDQGRINYGYTF

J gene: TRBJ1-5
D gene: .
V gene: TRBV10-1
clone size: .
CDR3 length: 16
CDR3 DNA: TGCGCCAGCCATCAGATGGGGGAGTCTAAGAATCAGCCCCAGCATTTT
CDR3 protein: CASHQMGESKNQPQHF

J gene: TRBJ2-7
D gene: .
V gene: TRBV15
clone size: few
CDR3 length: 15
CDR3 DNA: TGTGCCACCAGCAGAGATGGGACTCAAATATACGAGCAGTACTTC
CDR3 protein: CATSRDGTQIYEQYF

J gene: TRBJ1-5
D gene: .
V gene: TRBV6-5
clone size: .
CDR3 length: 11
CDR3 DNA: TGTGCCGGATACCGGGGGCAGCCCCAGCATTTT
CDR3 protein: CAGYRGQPQHF

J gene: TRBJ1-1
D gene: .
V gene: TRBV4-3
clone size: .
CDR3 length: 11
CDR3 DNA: TGCGCCAGCAGCCAAGCCGGGGAAGCTTTCTTT
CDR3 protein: CASSQAGEAFF

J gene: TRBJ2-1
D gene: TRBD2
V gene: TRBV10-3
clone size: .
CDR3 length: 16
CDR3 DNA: TGTGCCATCAGTGAGGATCTAGCGGGAGTATATAATGAGCAGTTCTTC
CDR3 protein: CAISEDLAGVYNEQFF

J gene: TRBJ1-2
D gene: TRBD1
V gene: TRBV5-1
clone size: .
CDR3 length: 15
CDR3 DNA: TGCGCCAGCAGCACGGGACAGGCCCGTCTCTATGGCTACACCTTC
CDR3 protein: CASSTGQARLYGYTF

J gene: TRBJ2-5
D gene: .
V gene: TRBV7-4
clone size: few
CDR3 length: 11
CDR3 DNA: TGTGCCAGCAGCATCCTGGAGACCCAGTACTTC
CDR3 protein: CASSILETQYF

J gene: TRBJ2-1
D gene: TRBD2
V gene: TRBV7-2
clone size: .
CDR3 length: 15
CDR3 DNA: TGTGCCAGCAGTCAGCCAGCGGGAGGACACAATGAGCAGTTCTTC
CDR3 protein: CASSQPAGGHNEQFF

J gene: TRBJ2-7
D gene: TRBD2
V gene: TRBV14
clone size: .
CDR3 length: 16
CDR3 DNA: TGTGCCAGCAGCCAAGGGAGTAGGTCTAGCGGGCACGAGCAGTACTTC
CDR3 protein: CASSQGSRSSGHEQYF

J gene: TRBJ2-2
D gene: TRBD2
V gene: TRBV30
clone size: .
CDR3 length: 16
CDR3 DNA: TGTGCCTGGAATAAGGAACTAGCGGGAGTGAGCGGGGAGCTGTTTTTT
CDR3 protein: CAWNKELAGVSGELFF

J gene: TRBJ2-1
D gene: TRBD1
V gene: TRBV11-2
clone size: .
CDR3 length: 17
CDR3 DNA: TGTGCCAGCAGCTTAGATGGACAGGGGGCGATCTACAATGAGCAGTTCTTC
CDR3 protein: CASSLDGQGAIYNEQFF

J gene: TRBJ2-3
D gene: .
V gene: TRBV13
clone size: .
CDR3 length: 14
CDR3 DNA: TGTGCCAGCAGCTTGGGCAGGGAGATAATTACGCAGTATTTT
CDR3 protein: CASSLGREIITQYF

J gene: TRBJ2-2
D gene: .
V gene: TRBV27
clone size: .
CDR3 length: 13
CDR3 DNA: TGTGCCAGCAGTTTAGGGTCCACCGGGGAGCTGTTTTTT
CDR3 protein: CASSLGSTGELFF

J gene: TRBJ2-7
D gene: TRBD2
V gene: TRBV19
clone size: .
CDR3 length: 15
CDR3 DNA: TGTGCCAGTAGCCCTAGCGGGAGTAGGAATTACGAGCAGTACTTC
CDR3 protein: CASSPSGSRNYEQYF

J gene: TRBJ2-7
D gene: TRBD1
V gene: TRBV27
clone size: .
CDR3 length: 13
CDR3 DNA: TGTGCCACCGGACAGGGTGGATCCTACGAGCAGTACTTC
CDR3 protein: CATGQGGSYEQYF

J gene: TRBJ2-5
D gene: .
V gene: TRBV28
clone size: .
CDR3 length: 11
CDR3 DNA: TGTGCCAGCAGTACACGAGAGACCCAGTACTTC
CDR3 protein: CASSTRETQYF

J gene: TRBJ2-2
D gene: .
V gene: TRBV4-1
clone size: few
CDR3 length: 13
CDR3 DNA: TGCGCCAGCAGCCACCTTCAGGGGCCGGAGCTGTTTTTT
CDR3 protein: CASSHLQGPELFF

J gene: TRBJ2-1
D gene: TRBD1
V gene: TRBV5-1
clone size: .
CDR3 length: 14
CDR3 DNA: TGCGCCAGCAGCTATAGTGATGGACAGGCTGAGCAGTTCTTC
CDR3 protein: CASSYSDGQAEQFF

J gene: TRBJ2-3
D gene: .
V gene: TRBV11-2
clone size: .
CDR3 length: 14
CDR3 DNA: TGTGCCAGCAGCTTAACGTCAGGGCCAGATACGCAGTATTTT
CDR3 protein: CASSLTSGPDTQYF

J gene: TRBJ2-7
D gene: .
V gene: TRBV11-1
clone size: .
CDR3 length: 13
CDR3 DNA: TGTGCCAGCAGCTTCGGCAGGACCTACGAGCAGTACTTC
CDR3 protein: CASSFGRTYEQYF

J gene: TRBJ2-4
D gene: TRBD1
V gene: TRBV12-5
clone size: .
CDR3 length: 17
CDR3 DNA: TGTGCTAGTGGTTGGGGACAGCCTGCCGTGGCCAAAAACATTCAGTACTTC
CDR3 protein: CASGWGQPAVAKNIQYF

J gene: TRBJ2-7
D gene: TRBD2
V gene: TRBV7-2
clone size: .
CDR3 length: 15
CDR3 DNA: TGTGCCAGCAGCTTAAGCGGGAGGGCCACCTACGAGCAGTACTTC
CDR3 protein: CASSLSGRATYEQYF

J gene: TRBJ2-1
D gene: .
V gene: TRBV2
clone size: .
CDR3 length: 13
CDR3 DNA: TGTGCCAGCAAAGGGCAACAGTACAATGAGCAGTTCTTC
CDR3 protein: CASKGQQYNEQFF

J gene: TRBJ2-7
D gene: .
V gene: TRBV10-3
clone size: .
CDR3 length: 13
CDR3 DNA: TGTGCCATCAGTGACGGGCAATACTACGAGCAGTACTTC
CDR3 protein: CAISDGQYYEQYF

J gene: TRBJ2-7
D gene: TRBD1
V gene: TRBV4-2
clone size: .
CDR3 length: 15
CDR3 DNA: TGTGCCAGCAGTCCCGGGACAGGGGATTGGGACGAGCAGTACTTC
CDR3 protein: CASSPGTGDWDEQYF

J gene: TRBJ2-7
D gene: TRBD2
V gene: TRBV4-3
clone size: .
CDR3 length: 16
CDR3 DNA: TGCGCCAGCAGCCGCGGGGGGACTAGCGGGGAATACGAGCAGTACTTC
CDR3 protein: CASSRGGTSGEYEQYF

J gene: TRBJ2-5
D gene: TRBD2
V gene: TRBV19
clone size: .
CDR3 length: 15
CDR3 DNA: TGTGCCAGTAGTAGGACTAGCGGGAGAGGGGAGACCCAGTACTTC
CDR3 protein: CASSRTSGRGETQYF

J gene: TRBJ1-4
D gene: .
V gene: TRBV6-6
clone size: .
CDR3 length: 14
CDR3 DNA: TGTGCCAGCAGGGACGGGACGGCTAATGAAAAACTGTTTTTT
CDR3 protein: CASRDGTANEKLFF

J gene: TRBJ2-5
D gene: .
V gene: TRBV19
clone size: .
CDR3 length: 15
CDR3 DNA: TGTGCCAGTAGTATGGGTCAGGGAATCCGGGAGACCCAGTACTTC
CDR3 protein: CASSMGQGIRETQYF

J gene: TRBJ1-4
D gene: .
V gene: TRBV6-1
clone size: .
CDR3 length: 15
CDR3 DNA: TGTGCCACCCGAAGGACACTTGCAACTAATGAAAAACTGTTTTTT
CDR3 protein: CATRRTLATNEKLFF

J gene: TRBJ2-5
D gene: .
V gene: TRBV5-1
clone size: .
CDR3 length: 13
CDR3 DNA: TGCGCCAGCAGCTTGGCCCTCTCGGAGACCCAGTACTTC
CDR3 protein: CASSLALSETQYF

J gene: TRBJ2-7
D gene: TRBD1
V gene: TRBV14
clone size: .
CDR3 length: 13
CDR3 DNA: TGTGCCAGCAGTCCCGACAGGGCCTACGAGCAGTACTTC
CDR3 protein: CASSPDRAYEQYF

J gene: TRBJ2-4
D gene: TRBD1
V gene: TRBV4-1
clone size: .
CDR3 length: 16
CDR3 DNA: TGCGCCAGCAGCCAACAACAGGGGGCAAGCAAAAACATTCAGTACTTC
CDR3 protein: CASSQQQGASKNIQYF

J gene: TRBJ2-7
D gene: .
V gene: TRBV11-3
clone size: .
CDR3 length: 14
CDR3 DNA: TGTGCCAGCAGCCTACACAGGGCCCCCTACGAGCAGTACTTC
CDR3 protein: CASSLHRAPYEQYF

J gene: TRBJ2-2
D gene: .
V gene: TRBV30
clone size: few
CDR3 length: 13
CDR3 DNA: TGTGCCTGGAGGGAATCGCTACTCGGGGAGCTGTTTTTT
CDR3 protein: CAWRESLLGELFF

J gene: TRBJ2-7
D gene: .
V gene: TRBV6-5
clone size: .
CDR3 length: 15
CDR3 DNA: TGTGCCAGCACCCTCGGTCGTGGAGGGGGCTACGAGCAGTACTTC
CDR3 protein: CASTLGRGGGYEQYF

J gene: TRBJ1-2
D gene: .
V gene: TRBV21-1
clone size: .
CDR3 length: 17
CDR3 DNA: TGTGCCAGCAGCAAGGGGATGGGAGGGGGAGAAGCTTATGGCTACACCTTC
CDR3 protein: CASSKGMGGGEAYGYTF

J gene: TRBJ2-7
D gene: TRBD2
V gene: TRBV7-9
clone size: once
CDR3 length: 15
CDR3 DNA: TGTGCCAGCAGCCGGACTAGCGCACTCTCCTACGAGCAGTACTTC
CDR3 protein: CASSRTSALSYEQYF

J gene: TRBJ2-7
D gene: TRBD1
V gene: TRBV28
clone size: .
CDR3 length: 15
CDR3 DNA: TGTGCCAGCAGTTTATTGACGAGAGGGGGCGTGAAGCAGTACTTC
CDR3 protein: CASSLLTRGGVKQYF

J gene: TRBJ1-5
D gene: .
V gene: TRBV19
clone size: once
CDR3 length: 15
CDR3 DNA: TGTGCCAGTAGCAAGTTAGGACAGCTGAATCAGCCCCAGCATTTT
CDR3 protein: CASSKLGQLNQPQHF

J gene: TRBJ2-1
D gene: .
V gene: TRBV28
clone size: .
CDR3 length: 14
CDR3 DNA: TGTGCCAGCAGTTTCGGAAGCTCCTACAATGAGCAGTTCTTC
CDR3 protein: CASSFGSSYNEQFF

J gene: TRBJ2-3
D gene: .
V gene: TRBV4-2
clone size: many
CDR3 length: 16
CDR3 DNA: TGTGCCAGCAGCCAAGAGGGGTCCGGGAGCACAGATACGCAGTATTTT
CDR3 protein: CASSQEGSGSTDTQYF

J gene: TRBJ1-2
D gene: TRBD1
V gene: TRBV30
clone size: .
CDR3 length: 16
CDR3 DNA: TGTGCCTGGGCGGCAGGGACAGGGGGCTTTAGATTTGGCTACACCTTC
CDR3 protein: CAWAAGTGGFRFGYTF

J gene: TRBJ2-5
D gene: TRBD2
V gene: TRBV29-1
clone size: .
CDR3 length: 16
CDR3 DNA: TGCAGCGTGGGGGCAGGGACCCTGACTAGCGCCAATACCCAGTACTTC
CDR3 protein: CSVGAGTLTSANTQYF

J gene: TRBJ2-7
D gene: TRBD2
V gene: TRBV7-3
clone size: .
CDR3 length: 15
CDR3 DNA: TGTGCCAGCAGCCAAACACCGGGACTAGGTTACGAGCAGTACTTC
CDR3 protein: CASSQTPGLGYEQYF

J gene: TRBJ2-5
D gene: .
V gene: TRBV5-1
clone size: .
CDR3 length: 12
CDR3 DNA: TGCGCCAGCAGCTTCATTGGGGAGACCCAGTACTTC
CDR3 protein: CASSFIGETQYF

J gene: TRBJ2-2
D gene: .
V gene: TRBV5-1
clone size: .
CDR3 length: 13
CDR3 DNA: TGCGCCAGCAGATGGATGAACACCGGGGAGCTGTTTTTT
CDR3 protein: CASRWMNTGELFF